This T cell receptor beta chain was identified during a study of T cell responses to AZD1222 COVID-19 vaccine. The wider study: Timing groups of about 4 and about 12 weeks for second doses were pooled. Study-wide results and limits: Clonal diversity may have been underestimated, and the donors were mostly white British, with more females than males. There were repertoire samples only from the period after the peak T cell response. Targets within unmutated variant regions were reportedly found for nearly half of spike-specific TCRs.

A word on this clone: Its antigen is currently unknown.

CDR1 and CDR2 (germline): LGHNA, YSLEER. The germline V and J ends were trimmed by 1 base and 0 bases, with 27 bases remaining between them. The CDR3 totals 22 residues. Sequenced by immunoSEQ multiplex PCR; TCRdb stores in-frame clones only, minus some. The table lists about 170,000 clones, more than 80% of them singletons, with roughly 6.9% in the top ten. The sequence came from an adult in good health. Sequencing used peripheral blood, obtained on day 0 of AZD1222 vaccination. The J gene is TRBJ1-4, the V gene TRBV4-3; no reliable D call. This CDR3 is CASSQVTTGNSPPTSTNEKLFF. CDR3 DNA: TGCGCCAGCAGCCAAGTGACGACGGGAAACTCCCCACCAACTTCAACTAATGAAAAACTGTTTTTT.